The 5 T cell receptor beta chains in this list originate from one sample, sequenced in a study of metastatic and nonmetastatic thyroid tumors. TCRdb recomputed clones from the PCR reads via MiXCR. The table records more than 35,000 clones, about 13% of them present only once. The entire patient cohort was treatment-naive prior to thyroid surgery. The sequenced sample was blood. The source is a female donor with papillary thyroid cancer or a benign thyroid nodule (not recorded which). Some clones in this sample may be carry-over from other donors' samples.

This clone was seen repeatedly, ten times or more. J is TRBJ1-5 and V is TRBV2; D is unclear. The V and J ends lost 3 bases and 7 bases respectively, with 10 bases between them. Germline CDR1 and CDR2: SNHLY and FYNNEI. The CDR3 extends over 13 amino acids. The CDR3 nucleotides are TGTGCCAGCAGTGAGGGCAGAAGGCAGCCCCAGCATTTT. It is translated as CASSEGRRQPQHF.

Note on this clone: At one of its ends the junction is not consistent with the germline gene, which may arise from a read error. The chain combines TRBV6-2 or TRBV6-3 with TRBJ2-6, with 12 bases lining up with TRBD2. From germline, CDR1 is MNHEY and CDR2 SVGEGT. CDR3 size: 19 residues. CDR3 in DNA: TGTGCCAGCAGACTGATGACTAGCGGGAGTACCTCTGGGTCCAACGTCCTGACTTTC. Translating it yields CASRLMTSGSTSGSNVLTF.

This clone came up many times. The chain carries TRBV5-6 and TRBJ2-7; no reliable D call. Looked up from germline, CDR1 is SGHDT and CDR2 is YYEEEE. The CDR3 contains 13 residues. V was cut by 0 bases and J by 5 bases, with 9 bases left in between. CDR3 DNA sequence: TGTGCCAGCAGCTTGGCGGGCAGGAACGAGCAGTACTTC. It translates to CASSLAGRNEQYF.

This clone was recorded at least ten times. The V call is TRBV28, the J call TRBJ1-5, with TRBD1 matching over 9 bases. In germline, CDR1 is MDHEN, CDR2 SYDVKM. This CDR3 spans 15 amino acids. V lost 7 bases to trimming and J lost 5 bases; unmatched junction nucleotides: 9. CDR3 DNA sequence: TGTGCCAGCAATACAGGGGGCGCTGAGGATCAGCCCCAGCATTTT. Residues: CASNTGGAEDQPQHF.

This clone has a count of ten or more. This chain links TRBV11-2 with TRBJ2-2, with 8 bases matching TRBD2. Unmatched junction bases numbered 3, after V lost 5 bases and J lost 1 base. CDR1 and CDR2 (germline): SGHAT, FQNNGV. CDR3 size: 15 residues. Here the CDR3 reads CASSITSGNTGELFF. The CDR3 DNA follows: TGTGCCAGCAGCATTACTAGCGGGAACACCGGGGAGCTGTTTTTT.